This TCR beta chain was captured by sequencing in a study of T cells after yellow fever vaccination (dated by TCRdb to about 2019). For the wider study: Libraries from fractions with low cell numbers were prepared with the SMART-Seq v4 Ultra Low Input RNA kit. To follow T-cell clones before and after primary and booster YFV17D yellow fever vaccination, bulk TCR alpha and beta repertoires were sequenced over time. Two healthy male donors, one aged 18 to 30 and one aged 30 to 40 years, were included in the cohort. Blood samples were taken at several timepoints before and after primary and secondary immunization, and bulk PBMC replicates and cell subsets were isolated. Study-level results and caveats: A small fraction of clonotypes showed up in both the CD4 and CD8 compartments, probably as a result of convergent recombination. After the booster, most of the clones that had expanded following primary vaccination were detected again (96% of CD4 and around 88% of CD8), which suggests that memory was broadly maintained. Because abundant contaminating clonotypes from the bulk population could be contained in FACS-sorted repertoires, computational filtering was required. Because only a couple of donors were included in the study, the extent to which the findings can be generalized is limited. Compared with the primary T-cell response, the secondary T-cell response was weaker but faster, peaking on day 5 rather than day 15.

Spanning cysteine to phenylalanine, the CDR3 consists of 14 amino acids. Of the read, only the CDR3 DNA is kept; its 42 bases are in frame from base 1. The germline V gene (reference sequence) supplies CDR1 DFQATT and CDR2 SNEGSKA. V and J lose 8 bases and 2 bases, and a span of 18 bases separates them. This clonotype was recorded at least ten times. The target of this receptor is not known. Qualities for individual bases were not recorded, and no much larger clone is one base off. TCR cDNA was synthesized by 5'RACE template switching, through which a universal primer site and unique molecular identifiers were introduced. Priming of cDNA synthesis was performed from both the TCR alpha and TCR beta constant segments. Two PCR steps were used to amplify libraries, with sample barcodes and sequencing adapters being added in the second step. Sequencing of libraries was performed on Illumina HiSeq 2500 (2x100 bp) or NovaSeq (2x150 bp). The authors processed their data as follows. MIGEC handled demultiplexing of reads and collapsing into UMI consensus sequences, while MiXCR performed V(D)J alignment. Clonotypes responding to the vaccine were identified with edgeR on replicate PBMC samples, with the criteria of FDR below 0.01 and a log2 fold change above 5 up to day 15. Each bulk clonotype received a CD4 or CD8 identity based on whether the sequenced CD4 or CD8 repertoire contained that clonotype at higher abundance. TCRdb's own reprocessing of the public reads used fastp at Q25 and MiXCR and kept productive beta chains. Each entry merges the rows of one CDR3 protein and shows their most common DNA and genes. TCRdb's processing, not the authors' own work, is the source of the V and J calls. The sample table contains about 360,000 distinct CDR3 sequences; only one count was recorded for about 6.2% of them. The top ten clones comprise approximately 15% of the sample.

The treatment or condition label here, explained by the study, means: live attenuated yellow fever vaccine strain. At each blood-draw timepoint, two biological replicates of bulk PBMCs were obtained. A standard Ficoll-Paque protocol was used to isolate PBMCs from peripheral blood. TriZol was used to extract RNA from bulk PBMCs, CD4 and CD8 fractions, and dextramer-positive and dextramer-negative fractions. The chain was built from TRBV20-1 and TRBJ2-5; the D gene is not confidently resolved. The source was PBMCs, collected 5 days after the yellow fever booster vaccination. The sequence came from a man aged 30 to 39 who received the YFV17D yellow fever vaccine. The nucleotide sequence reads TGCAGTCCCCAAGAGTGGGCAGAACAAGAGACCCAGTACTTC. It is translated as CSPQEWAEQETQYF.